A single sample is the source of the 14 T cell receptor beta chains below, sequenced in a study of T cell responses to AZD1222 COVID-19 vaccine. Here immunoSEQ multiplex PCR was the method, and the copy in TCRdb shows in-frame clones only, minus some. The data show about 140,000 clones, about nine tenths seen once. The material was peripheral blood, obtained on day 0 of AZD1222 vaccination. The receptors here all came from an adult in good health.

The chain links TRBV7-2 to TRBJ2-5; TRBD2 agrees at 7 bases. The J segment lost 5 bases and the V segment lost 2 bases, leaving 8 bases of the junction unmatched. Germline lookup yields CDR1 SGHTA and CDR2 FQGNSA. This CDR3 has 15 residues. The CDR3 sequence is CASSLRAGGTETQYF. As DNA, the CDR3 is TGTGCCAGCAGCTTAAGGGCCGGGGGGACGGAGACCCAGTACTTC.

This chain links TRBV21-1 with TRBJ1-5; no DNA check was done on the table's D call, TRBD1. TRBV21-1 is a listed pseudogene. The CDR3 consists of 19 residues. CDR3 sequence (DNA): TGTGCCAGCAGCAAATCCGTGGGGACAGGGGAAAAGGGCAATCAGCCCCAGCATTTT. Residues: CASSKSVGTGEKGNQPQHF.

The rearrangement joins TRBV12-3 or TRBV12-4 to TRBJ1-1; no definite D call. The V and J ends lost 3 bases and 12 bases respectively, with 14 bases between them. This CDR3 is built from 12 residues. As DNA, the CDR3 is TGTGCCAGCAGTTTTCCGGGCAGGTCACCTTTCTTT. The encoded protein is CASSFPGRSPFF.

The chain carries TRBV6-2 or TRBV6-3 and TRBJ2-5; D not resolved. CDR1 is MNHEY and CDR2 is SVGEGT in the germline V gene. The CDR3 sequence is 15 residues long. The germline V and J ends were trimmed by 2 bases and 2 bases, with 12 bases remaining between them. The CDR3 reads CASSYGLTEQETQYF. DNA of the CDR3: TGTGCCAGCAGTTACGGTCTTACAGAACAAGAGACCCAGTACTTC.

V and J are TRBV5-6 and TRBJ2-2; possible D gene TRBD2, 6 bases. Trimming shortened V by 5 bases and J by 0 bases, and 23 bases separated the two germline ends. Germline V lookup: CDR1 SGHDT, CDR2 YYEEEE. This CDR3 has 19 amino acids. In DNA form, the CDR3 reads TGTGCCAGCAGGGTTCGGAGGGAAAAGTTGTTAACGAACACCGGGGAGCTGTTTTTT. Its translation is CASRVRREKLLTNTGELFF.

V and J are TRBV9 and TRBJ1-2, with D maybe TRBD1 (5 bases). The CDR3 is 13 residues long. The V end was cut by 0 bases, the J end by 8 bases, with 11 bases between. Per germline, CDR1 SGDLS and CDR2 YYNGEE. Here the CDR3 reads CASSVGQGDGYTF. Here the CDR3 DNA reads TGTGCCAGCAGCGTAGGGCAGGGTGACGGCTACACCTTC.

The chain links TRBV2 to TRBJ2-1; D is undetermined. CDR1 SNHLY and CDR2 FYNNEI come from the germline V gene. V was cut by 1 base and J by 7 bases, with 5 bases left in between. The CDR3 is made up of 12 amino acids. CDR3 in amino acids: CASSEDRNEQFF. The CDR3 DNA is TGTGCCAGCAGTGAAGACCGGAATGAGCAGTTCTTC.

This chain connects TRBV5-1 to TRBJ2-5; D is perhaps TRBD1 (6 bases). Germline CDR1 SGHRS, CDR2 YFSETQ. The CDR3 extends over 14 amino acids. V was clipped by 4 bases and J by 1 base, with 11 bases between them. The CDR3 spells CASSHWTVQETQYF. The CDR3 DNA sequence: TGCGCCAGCAGCCATTGGACAGTCCAAGAGACCCAGTACTTC.

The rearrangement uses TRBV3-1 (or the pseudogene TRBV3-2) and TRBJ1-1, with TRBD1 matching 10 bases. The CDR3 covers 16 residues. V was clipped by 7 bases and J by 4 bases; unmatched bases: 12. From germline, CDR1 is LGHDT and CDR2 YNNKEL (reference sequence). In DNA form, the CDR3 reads TGTGCCAGCACTCCCTCCGACAGGGGGCAGTTCACTGAAGCTTTCTTT. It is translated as CASTPSDRGQFTEAFF.

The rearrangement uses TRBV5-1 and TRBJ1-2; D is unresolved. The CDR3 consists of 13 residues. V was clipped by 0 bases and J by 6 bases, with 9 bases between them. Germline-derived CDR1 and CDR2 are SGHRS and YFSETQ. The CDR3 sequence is CASSLVDNDGYTF. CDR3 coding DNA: TGCGCCAGCAGCTTGGTCGACAACGATGGCTACACCTTC.

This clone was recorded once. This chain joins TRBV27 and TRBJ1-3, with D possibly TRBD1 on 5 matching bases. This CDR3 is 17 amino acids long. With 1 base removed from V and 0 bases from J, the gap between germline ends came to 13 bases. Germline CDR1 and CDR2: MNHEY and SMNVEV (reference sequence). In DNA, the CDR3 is TGTGCCAGCAGTTTATACCCAGGGAAATACTCTGGAAACACCATATATTTT. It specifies CASSLYPGKYSGNTIYF.

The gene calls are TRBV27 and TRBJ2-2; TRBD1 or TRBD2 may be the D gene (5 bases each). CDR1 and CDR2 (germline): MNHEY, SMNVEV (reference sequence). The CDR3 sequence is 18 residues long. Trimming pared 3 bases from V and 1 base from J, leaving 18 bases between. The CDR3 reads CASSFRYRGDLNTGELFF. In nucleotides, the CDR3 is TGTGCCAGCAGTTTCCGTTATCGTGGGGACCTGAACACCGGGGAGCTGTTTTTT.

The CDR3 is CASRDYNEQFF. In DNA, the CDR3 is TGTGCCAGTAGAGATTACAATGAGCAGTTCTTC. The J gene is TRBJ2-1, the V gene TRBV19, with D uncertain. This CDR3 has 11 amino acids. The germline gives CDR1 LNHDA, CDR2 SQIVND (reference sequence). Deletions cut 6 bases from V and 4 bases from J, with 4 bases between.

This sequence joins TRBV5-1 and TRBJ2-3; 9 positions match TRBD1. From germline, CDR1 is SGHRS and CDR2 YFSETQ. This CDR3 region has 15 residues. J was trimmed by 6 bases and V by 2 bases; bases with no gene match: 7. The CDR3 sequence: CASSFRDRERDTQYF. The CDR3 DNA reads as TGCGCCAGCAGCTTCCGGGACAGGGAACGCGATACGCAGTATTTT.